Listed here are 10 T cell receptor beta chains from one sample, sequenced in a study of beta chain features in type 1 diabetes. The authors reverse transcribed all of the isolated RNA, so sequencing captured expressed TCRB transcripts. TCRdb's table, derived via immunoSEQ multiplex PCR, lists solely in-frame clones and lacks some. The sample records about 450,000 clones, about an eighth being singletons. Source material: naive CD4+ T cells from blood. All receptors derive from a woman under 30 in good health.

About this clone itself: At the DNA level, this CDR3 is encoded by other sequences in the same sample as well. V usage is TRBV7-9 and J usage is TRBJ1-5; tentative D call: TRBD1 (5 bases). CDR3 length: 13 amino acids. Germline V CDR1 and CDR2: SEHNR, FQNEAQ (reference sequence). Trimming pared 4 bases from V and 4 bases from J, leaving 8 bases between. This chain's CDR3 is CASSSQGNQPQHF. CDR3 coding DNA: TGTGCCAGCAGCTCTCAGGGTAATCAGCCCCAGCATTTT.

In DNA form, the CDR3 reads TGTGCCAGCAGTGGCGCGCTGTCAGACTCCTACGAGCAGTACTTC. It encodes CASSGALSDSYEQYF. The chain uses TRBV2 and TRBJ2-7; no definite D call. Trimming took 4 bases from V and 0 from J, leaving 13 bases between them. The CDR3 sequence is 15 residues long. The germline gives CDR1 SNHLY, CDR2 FYNNEI.

This clone was seen only a few times. The chain couples TRBV4-1 to TRBJ1-2; TRBD1 aligns across 8 bases. J gave up 6 bases and V 1 base, and 10 bases lay outside the gene matches. This CDR3 region has 16 residues. The germline V gene encodes CDR1 MGHRA and CDR2 YSYEKL. Here the CDR3 DNA reads TGCGCCAGCAGCCAAGGGTGGACAGGGATTTCGAATGGCTACACCTTC. This encodes CASSQGWTGISNGYTF.

This clone was seen just once. A much larger clone lies one base from this, so it may be a read error. V is TRBV7-6 and J is TRBJ2-5; no definite D call. The CDR3 consists of 11 residues. V lost 3 bases and J lost 5, with 4 bases in between. Germline lookup yields CDR1 SGHVS and CDR2 FNYEAQ. The CDR3 DNA reads as TGTGCCAGCAGCTTTGTTGAGACCCAGTACTTC. As protein: CASSFVETQYF.

This clone was picked up a small number of times. The chain has TRBV28 and TRBJ1-1; D is uncertain. The germline V gene encodes CDR1 MDHEN and CDR2 SYDVKM. The V end was cut by 3 bases, the J end by 1 base, with 18 bases between. CDR3 size: 17 residues. CDR3 coding DNA: TGTGCCAGCAGTTTTAATACTAGAGGCAGGAGGAACACTGAAGCTTTCTTT. This gives the protein CASSFNTRGRRNTEAFF.

This clone showed up many times. V usage is TRBV2 and J usage is TRBJ1-2, with D possibly TRBD1 on 5 matching bases. The CDR3 spans 15 residues. Germline CDR1 reads SNHLY; CDR2 reads FYNNEI. Trimming cost V 7 bases and J 0 bases, with 15 bases left between them. The CDR3 sequence: CASTRDAGANYGYTF. The CDR3, as DNA: TGTGCCAGCACCCGGGACGCCGGAGCTAACTATGGCTACACCTTC.

This clone has only a few counts. The rearrangement joins TRBV13 to TRBJ1-5; unclear D gene. The germline V gene encodes CDR1 PRHDT and CDR2 FYEKMQ (reference sequence). The CDR3 spans 14 residues. The V and J ends lost 9 bases and 0 bases respectively, with 12 bases between them. Here the CDR3 DNA reads TGTGCCAGTTCCCGCCGTAGTAGCAATCAGCCCCAGCATTTT. The encoded protein is CASSRRSSNQPQHF.

This clone has just a few counts. V gene TRBV2 combines with J gene TRBJ1-4, with 7 positions matching TRBD1. Germline lookup yields CDR1 SNHLY and CDR2 FYNNEI. The CDR3 length is 14 residues. J was trimmed by 8 bases and V by 10 bases; bases with no gene match: 13. CDR3 loop: CATQERTGDEKLFF. CDR3 DNA: TGTGCCACCCAAGAACGCACAGGGGACGAAAAACTGTTTTTT. The full variable domain, in which reference TRBV2 and TRBJ1-4 provide the parts outside the CDR3, is EPEVTQTPSHQVTQMGQEVILRCVPISNHLYFYWYRQILGQKVEFLVSFYNNEISEKSEIFDDQFSVERPDGSNFTLKIRSTKLEDSAMYFCATQERTGDEKLFFGSGTQLSVL.

V is TRBV9 and J is TRBJ2-3, with D uncertain. Germline-derived CDR1 and CDR2 are SGDLS and YYNGEE. The V gene lost 2 bases and the J gene lost 2 bases, with 6 bases spanning the gap. CDR3 length: 13 residues. The CDR3 nucleotides are TGTGCCAGCAGCGTTGAGACCACAGATACGCAGTATTTT. Protein product: CASSVETTDTQYF.

V gene TRBV7-6 combines with J gene TRBJ2-6; D could derive from TRBD1 or TRBD2 (5 bases each). In germline, CDR1 is SGHVS, CDR2 FNYEAQ. The CDR3 contains 17 residues. Trimming shortened V by 4 bases and J by 1 base, and 14 bases separated the two germline ends. The CDR3 sequence is CASSSGPRLSGANVLTF. The CDR3 DNA sequence: TGTGCCAGCAGCTCGGGACCGAGATTATCTGGGGCCAACGTCCTGACTTTC.